This T cell receptor (beta chain) was recorded in a study of shared clonotypes between healthy human individuals. Terminally differentiated effector memory CD45RA+ cells were left out of the naive CD8 fraction, which was CD45RO-negative and positively selected for CCR7. Measured with immunoSEQ multiplex PCR; TCRdb has only the in-frame clones, and not every one. This table holds around 600,000 clones, 95% to 98% found once. The CDR3 is made up of 15 amino acids. CDR1 and CDR2 (germline): SGDLS, YYNGEE. V lost 3 bases to trimming and J lost 7 bases; unmatched junction nucleotides: 8. The sequenced sample was naive CD8+ T cells sorted from blood. The chain combines TRBV9 with TRBJ2-7, with 12 bases aligning to TRBD1. The receptor's source is a man aged 25-45 years in good health. CDR3 DNA sequence: TGTGCCAGCAGCGCCACCGGGACAGGGGGCGAAGAGCAGTACTTC. It yields the protein CASSATGTGGEEQYF. The full variable domain, in which reference TRBV9 and TRBJ2-7 provide the parts outside the CDR3, is DSGVTQTPKHLITATGQRVTLRCSPRSGDLSVYWYQQSLDQGLQFLIQYYNGEERAKGNILERFSAQQFPDLHSELNLSSLELGDSALYFCASSATGTGGEEQYFGPGTRLTVT.